This section outlines one TCR beta chain sequence together with its context. Its cognate antigen has yet to be identified. Qualities for individual bases were not recorded, and no much larger clone is one base off. To prepare the library, multiplex PCR was applied. The run used an Illumina HiSeq 4000. iRepertoire HTBI primers and Arm-PCR amplification of CDR3 regions were used to construct TCR beta libraries. Before sequencing, the PCR products underwent gel purification. Turning to the authors' computational methods: A total of under 80 TRBV and some 13 TRBJ segments were identified across samples and were used for gene usage analysis of CDR3 amino acid clonotypes. COPE and FqMerger were used to merge filtered high-quality paired reads into contigs. BLAST was used to align contigs to IMGT TRBV, TRBD and TRBJ reference genes, and CDR3 was defined according to IMGT. Highly expanded clones were defined as clonotypes with a frequency above 0.1%. Shannon entropy was used to measure repertoire diversity, and the Gini coefficient was used to measure V-J evenness. A clonotype found in more than one individual was treated as public. TCRdb reworked the public reads: Q25 trimming with fastp, MiXCR clone assembly, productive beta chains retained. Rows are combined by CDR3 protein, so each entry shows the most common genes and DNA. TCRdb, rather than the study authors, made the V and J calls. This sample lists 520,000 or so distinct CDR3 sequences; 12% were detected once. Around 9.3% of the sample goes to the ten largest clones.

This entry comes from a study of regulatory T cells in long-lasting Graves disease (dated by TCRdb to about 2021). Regarding the complete study: In the newly diagnosed Graves' disease group, patients had been taking antithyroid drugs for less than 3 months. The study was registered as a clinical trial and conducted in China. This study used TCR sequencing and RNA sequencing of peripheral blood to compare persistent Graves' disease patients against newly diagnosed Graves' disease patients. A total of roughly 33 samples were covered by TCR sequencing, comprising around 13 persistent and around 20 newly diagnosed Graves' disease patients.

The paper's findings and limits, for the study overall: Sequencing and analysis were limited to the TCR beta chain. As a limitation, the authors acknowledged that the small sample size may reduce accuracy. Peripheral blood alone was examined, since thyroid tissue, which constituted the primary lesion, could not be accessed. A larger number of public clonotypes was shared among persistent patients (around 2,700) than among newly diagnosed patients (roughly 970). Compared with newly diagnosed patients, patients with persistent Graves' disease had lower TCR Shannon entropy and fewer highly expanded clones, which suggests clonal expansion. Preferential use of TRBV28, TRBJ1-2 and TRBJ2-5 was observed in persistent disease, whereas TRBV20-1 and TRBJ2-1 were favored in newly diagnosed disease.

V is clipped by 6 bases and J by 2 bases, and the sequence between their germline boundaries is 8 bases long. The CDR3 runs 13 amino acids, cysteine and phenylalanine included. CDR3 DNA is the only sequence kept; it has 39 bases, read in frame from the first base. The germline V gene supplies CDR1 MDHEN and CDR2 SYDVKM. Taken with the paper, the label for time point translates to: newly diagnosed GD, antithyroid drugs for less than 3 months. RNA was extracted from PBMCs in TRIzol for both TCR sequencing and RNA sequencing. The diagnosis of Graves' disease was made according to American Thyroid Association guidelines. Recruitment of patients was carried out at an endocrinology department in Xi'an, China. Each patient gave approximately 8.8 milliliters of peripheral blood, collected in an EDTA anticoagulant tube. Ficoll Paque Plus density gradient separation was used to isolate PBMCs, and no further T cell sorting was done. RNA quality was checked with an Agilent 2100 Bioanalyzer and agarose gel, and concentration with a NanoDrop 2000.

Another study also made use of these data, one on T cells in Graves' hyperthyroidism and ophthalmopathy. From the second report: Graves' hyperthyroidism was defined as stable when no progression to ophthalmopathy occurred over 18 months of follow-up. Hyperthyroidism patients were aged 18 to 65 years and newly diagnosed, with disease duration of less than 2 months. The study excluded patients with uncontrolled infections, other autoimmune diseases, pregnancy or lactation. Diagnoses were based on clinical symptoms, serum thyroxine and TRAb, thyroid ultrasound and orbital computed tomography. For the first round of RT-PCR on the TCR CDR3, the HTBI primer set was used together with the Qiagen OneStep RT-PCR kit. Blood samples also contained most of the expanded thyroid clonotypes (frequency above 0.001), which suggests that blood repertoires may reflect thyroid immune responses. Ophthalmopathy was separated from stable hyperthyroidism by a 13 V-J signature model, with around 90% sensitivity and 81% to 82% specificity obtained in cross-validation and 80%/75% obtained in testing. In validation, the model predicted progression to ophthalmopathy with approximately 71% sensitivity and roughly 75% specificity, a median of 6.5 months before onset. TCR V-J signatures able to tell the groups apart were searched for in a discovery cohort of 90 to 100 patients, of whom 43 had Graves' ophthalmopathy and 55 to 60 had stable Graves' hyperthyroidism. Whether ophthalmopathy could be predicted prospectively was tested in an independent validation cohort made up of about 20 hyperthyroidism patients plus 17 patients who later progressed to ophthalmopathy. The approximately 95 discovery patients were divided at random into training and test sets in a 7:3 ratio. In over five Graves' hyperthyroidism patients, the study also compared T-cell repertoires from thyroid tissue with T-cell repertoires from blood. After sampling, hyperthyroidism patients received methimazole starting at 30 mg daily, and ophthalmopathy patients received high-dose intravenous methylprednisolone. The libraries were constructed in a second round of multiplex PCR and then size-selected and purified. The libraries were sequenced on an Illumina HiSeq2000 using paired-end 100 bp reads. SOAPnuke was used to process the raw data, throwing out any read that contained adapters or uncalled bases, had a mean Phred below 15, or lacked an exact constant-primer or identifier match. COPE v1.2.5 was used to merge the high-quality paired reads, and each unique nucleotide sequence was defined as a clonotype. MiTCR v1.1 was used to align the clonotypes against IMGT TRBV, TRBD and TRBJ reference segments. Analysis was restricted to V-J combinations with a frequency above 0.0001, which covered 98% to 99.2% of repertoires. The TCS score was defined as the ratio of F50 (clonal expansion) to E x V (chaos), calculated using BLOSUM62-based TCRdist between CDR3 peptides within each V-J. Welch's t-statistics and random forest reduced just over 500 V-J features to roughly 13, which were used in a naive Bayes classifier (R e1071). Sample size was not statistically predetermined, and investigators were not blinded to group allocation. TCR Vbeta CDR3 sequencing of 120 to 150 peripheral blood samples (roughly 41 ophthalmopathy, around 80 hyperthyroidism and roughly 17 progressor patients) is reported in the paper.

This sequence was found in a woman aged 25 to 39 with Graves disease. Donor details come from another sample of the same person, matched by shared clones. The chain joins TRBV28 to TRBJ1-3; no confident D gene assignment can be made. The specimen comprised peripheral blood mononuclear cells (PBMCs), sampled at new diagnosis, from a patient treated with antithyroid drugs. The sequenced DNA: TGTGCCAGCAGGCCTGTAACTGGAAACACCATATATTTT. The resulting protein is CASRPVTGNTIYF.